A single sample gave rise to the 14 T cell receptor beta chains below, sequenced in a study of blood T cell repertoires in COVID-19. Only in-frame clones appear in the TCRdb table, and some are missing; sequencing was by immunoSEQ multiplex PCR. This table holds roughly 300,000 clones, around 90% found once. Sequencing was carried out using PBMCs or T cells enriched from blood (not recorded which). The source is a woman in her 40s with acute COVID-19.

The J gene is TRBJ2-5, the V gene TRBV3-1 (or the pseudogene TRBV3-2); no definite D call. This CDR3 comprises 14 residues. CDR1 is LGHDT and CDR2 is YNNKEL in the germline V gene (reference sequence). The ends were cut back, 0 bases at V and 5 bases at J, with 10 bases in the middle. DNA for the CDR3: TGTGCCAGCAGCCAAGAACCAGGTGCCGAGACCCAGTACTTC. It codes for CASSQEPGAETQYF.

The rearrangement uses TRBV6-5 and TRBJ1-2; 8 bases agree with TRBD1. The CDR3 extends over 14 amino acids. Germline CDR1 and CDR2: MNHEY and SVGAGI. V shed 1 base, J shed 6 bases, and the junction held 4 bases outside the gene matches. The CDR3 reads CASSYYSGGDGYTF. The CDR3 coding sequence is TGTGCCAGCAGTTACTATTCAGGGGGCGATGGCTACACCTTC.

The chain recombines TRBV19 with TRBJ1-1, with TRBD1 matching over 7 bases. CDR3 length: 15 residues. V lost 3 bases and J lost 0; bases outside the gene matches: 4. Per germline, CDR1 LNHDA and CDR2 SQIVND (reference sequence). The CDR3 loop reads CASSMGQFMNTEAFF. Here the CDR3 DNA reads TGTGCCAGTAGTATGGGACAGTTCATGAACACTGAAGCTTTCTTT.

This chain uses TRBV19 with TRBJ1-5, with D maybe TRBD1 (6 bases). V dropped 6 bases and J dropped 8 bases, with 17 bases sitting between them. Germline V gives CDR1 LNHDA, CDR2 SQIVND (reference sequence). This CDR3 spans 14 amino acids. This CDR3 reads CASSGTLAGEPQHF. CDR3 DNA sequence: TGTGCCAGTAGCGGGACACTTGCCGGGGAGCCCCAGCATTTT.

CDR3 bases: TGTGCCAGCAAGAGGACGAGTGGCGGGATATTATACGAGCAGTACTTC. Translating it yields CASKRTSGGILYEQYF. J is TRBJ2-7 and V is TRBV27; tentatively, D is TRBD2 (6 bases). V dropped 7 bases and J dropped 4 bases, with 23 bases sitting between them. This CDR3 region has 16 residues. Germline V gene lookup returns CDR1 MNHEY and CDR2 SMNVEV (reference sequence).

The chain recombines TRBV11-3 with TRBJ1-1, with TRBD1 matching 7 bases. Germline CDR1 SGHNT, CDR2 YENEEA. This CDR3 spans 14 amino acids. The junction had 3 bases not matched to a gene; V was cut back by 4 bases and J by 1 base. CDR3 nucleotide sequence: TGTGCCAGCAGCTCCGGGACAGCGAACACTGAAGCTTTCTTT. This sequence encodes CASSSGTANTEAFF.

The chain carries TRBV7-2 and TRBJ2-3; D is perhaps TRBD1 (5 bases). V shed 0 bases and J shed 2 bases, with 6 bases lying between them. The CDR3 contains 14 residues. Germline CDR1 is SGHTA and CDR2 is FQGNSA. The chain's CDR3 is CASSLAGHTDTQYF. CDR3 sequence (DNA): TGTGCCAGCAGCTTAGCGGGGCACACAGATACGCAGTATTTT.

This chain links TRBV7-2 with TRBJ2-7; no firm D call. Germline V gene lookup returns CDR1 SGHTA and CDR2 FQGNSA. The germline V and J ends were trimmed by 4 bases and 13 bases, with 17 bases remaining between them. This CDR3 contains 12 residues. CDR3 coding DNA: TGTGCCAGCAGCTCCCCCCCGGGTGTGTACTACTTC. Translating gives CASSSPPGVYYF.

The chain has TRBV12-3 or TRBV12-4 and TRBJ2-1; 8 nucleotides agree with TRBD1. The CDR3 has 11 amino acids. V trimming: 7 bases; J trimming: 15 bases; junction bases outside the gene matches: 8. DNA of the CDR3: TGTGCCAGCACCAGGACAGGGAGTATGTTCTTC. It specifies CASTRTGSMFF.

The CDR3 DNA follows: TGTGCCAGCAGTTACGATACGGCAGGGCCCTACACAGATACGCAGTATTTT. Amino acids: CASSYDTAGPYTDTQYF. The chain joins TRBV6-2 or TRBV6-3 to TRBJ2-3; tentatively, D is TRBD1 (5 bases). The ends were cut back, 2 bases at V and 2 bases at J, with 17 bases in the middle. This CDR3 has 17 amino acids. Germline CDR1 MNHEY, CDR2 SVGEGT.

This chain connects TRBV28 to TRBJ1-5; a weak D match, TRBD1 (6 bases). CDR1 is MDHEN and CDR2 is SYDVKM in the germline V gene. The CDR3 runs 13 residues. Trimming pared 6 bases from V and 9 bases from J, leaving 15 bases between. CDR3 in amino acids: CASRQGFYRPQHF. CDR3 sequence (DNA): TGTGCCAGCAGACAGGGTTTCTATAGGCCCCAGCATTTT.

In the case of this clone: The sample carries other DNA sequences with the same CDR3. This chain connects TRBV28 to TRBJ1-2; D might be TRBD1 (6 bases). Germline V lookup: CDR1 MDHEN, CDR2 SYDVKM. V was clipped by 2 bases and J by 5 bases, with 6 bases between them. This CDR3 comprises 12 residues. CDR3 sequence reads: CASSLGQYGYTF. Here the CDR3 DNA reads TGTGCCAGCAGTTTAGGACAGTATGGCTACACCTTC.

The chain uses TRBV2 and TRBJ2-1; 10 positions agree with TRBD2. Germline lookup yields CDR1 SNHLY and CDR2 FYNNEI. Unmatched junction bases numbered 15, after V lost 11 bases and J lost 8 bases. The CDR3 extends over 15 amino acids. DNA for the CDR3: TGTGCCCAGCAATGGGCTAGCGGGAGTTTCTATGAGCAGTTCTTC. It codes for CAQQWASGSFYEQFF.

This clone was seen more than once but under ten times. The DNA of the CDR3 is TGTGCCAGCAGCCCACGAGACAGCATTCCAACTAATGAAAAACTGTTTTTT. It encodes CASSPRDSIPTNEKLFF. This chain links TRBV21-1 with TRBJ1-4; the table's D call, TRBD1, has no DNA check behind it. TRBV21-1 is classified as a pseudogene. The CDR3 has 17 amino acids.